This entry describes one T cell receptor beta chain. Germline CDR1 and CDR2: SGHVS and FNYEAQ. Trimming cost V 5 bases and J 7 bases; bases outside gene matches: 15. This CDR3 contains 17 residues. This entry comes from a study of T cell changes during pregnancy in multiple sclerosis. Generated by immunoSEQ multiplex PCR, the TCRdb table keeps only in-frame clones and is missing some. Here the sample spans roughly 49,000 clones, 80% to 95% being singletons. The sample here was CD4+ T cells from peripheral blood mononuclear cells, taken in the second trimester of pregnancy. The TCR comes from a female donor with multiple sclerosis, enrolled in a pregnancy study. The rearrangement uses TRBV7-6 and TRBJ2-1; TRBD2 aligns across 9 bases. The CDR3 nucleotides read TGTGCCAGCAGCCCAAGAAACTCCCTAGCGGGAATTAATGAGCAGTTCTTC. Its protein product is CASSPRNSLAGINEQFF.